The 4 T cell receptor beta chains in this list originate from one sample, sequenced in a study of blood T cell repertoires in COVID-19 (dated by TCRdb to 2020 to 2022). Library preparation used the immunoSEQ multiplex PCR assay. TCRdb stores this immuneACCESS table with in-frame sequences only. Part of the clones is absent; in the studies checked, under half of the shortfall reflects unresolved V genes, and no reason is known for the rest. This sample is represented by roughly 430,000 clones; 88% of them were singletons. The ten largest clones capture over 2% of the sample. Sample: PBMCs or T cells enriched from blood (not recorded which). The origin of the receptors is a woman between 40 and 55 years old with acute COVID-19.

The chain has TRBV19 and TRBJ2-7, with TRBD1 as a possible D gene (5 bases). Germline values: CDR1 LNHDA, CDR2 SQIVND (reference sequence). Trimming shortened V by 3 bases and J by 3 bases, and 12 bases separated the two germline ends. This CDR3 is 14 amino acids long. The chain's CDR3 is CASSIRTQSYEQYF. Written as DNA, the CDR3 is TGTGCCAGTAGTATCCGGACACAAAGCTACGAGCAGTACTTC. Supplemented by reference TRBV19 and TRBJ2-7, the full variable domain reads DGGITQSPKYLFRKEGQNVTLSCEQNLNHDAMYWYRQDPGQGLRLIYYSQIVNDFQKGDIAEGYSVSREKKESFPLTVTSAQKNPTAFYLCASSIRTQSYEQYFGPGTRLTVT.

This chain joins TRBV19 and TRBJ2-2; 8 nucleotides agree with TRBD1. The CDR3 extends over 14 amino acids. Per the germline V gene, CDR1 is LNHDA and CDR2 is SQIVND (reference sequence). V shed 4 bases and J 7 bases; nucleotides not matched to a gene: 5. The CDR3 loop reads CASSTPRGLGELFF. The CDR3, as DNA: TGTGCCAGTAGTACTCCCAGGGGGCTCGGGGAGCTGTTTTTT.

This clone was seen only a few times. The rearrangement links TRBV3-1 (or the pseudogene TRBV3-2) to TRBJ1-2; no clear D gene. The length of the CDR3 is 16 residues. Germline V gene lookup returns CDR1 LGHDT and CDR2 YNNKEL (reference sequence). Trimming removed 3 bases at V and 7 bases at J, with 21 bases between. CDR3 sequence reads: CASSHPGGGRRFGYTF. The CDR3 DNA reads as TGTGCCAGCAGCCACCCGGGCGGAGGGAGAAGGTTTGGCTACACCTTC.

V gene TRBV7-8 combines with J gene TRBJ2-1; 8 bases map to TRBD1. The V segment lost 2 bases and the J segment 0 bases; nucleotides outside the gene matches: 12. The CDR3 runs 19 residues. CDR1 is SGHVS and CDR2 is FQNEAQ in the germline V gene. In nucleotides, the CDR3 is TGTGCCAGCAGCTTAAGGGGGCAGGGGGCTATTAGCTCCTACAATGAGCAGTTCTTC. It specifies CASSLRGQGAISSYNEQFF.